Listed below are T cell receptor beta chains from one sample, sequenced in a study of blood T cell repertoires in COVID-19. Using immunoSEQ multiplex PCR, the repertoire was profiled, and TCRdb retains in-frame clones only, with some absent. The repertoire holds 40,000 to 55,000 clones, with 83% as singletons. Sequencing used peripheral blood. The receptor source for this set is a man aged 35 to 55 with acute or convalescent COVID-19. Both conserved end residues are part of each CDR3. D genes are given only for firm matches. Clone size is not always given. Where it is, it says once, few, many or a class for expanded clones.

>-|TRBV11-2|-|TRBJ2-5
CASSLGRGETQYF
TGTGCCAGCAGCTTAGGAAGGGGAGAGACCCAGTACTTC
>-|TRBV7-2|many|TRBJ1-5
CASSLGPGGNQPQHF
TGTGCCAGCAGCTTAGGTCCGGGGGGAAATCAGCCCCAGCATTTT
>-|TRBV19|-|TRBJ1-5
CASKDDGGWRPQHF
TGTGCCAGTAAAGATGACGGAGGGTGGCGGCCCCAGCATTTT
>-|TRBV24-1|-|TRBJ2-7
CATRGRDSDEQYF
TGTGCCACCAGGGGTCGGGATTCGGACGAGCAGTACTTC
>-|TRBV6-6|-|TRBJ1-4
CASSRPGNEKLFF
TGTGCCAGTTCCCGACCAGGGAATGAAAAACTGTTTTTT
>TRBD2|TRBV5-1|-|TRBJ2-3
CASSFRLAEIRDTQYF
TGCGCCAGCAGCTTTAGACTAGCGGAGATCAGAGATACGCAGTATTTT
>-|TRBV6-5|once|TRBJ1-3
CASSSSVGLSGNTIYF
TGTGCCAGCAGTTCGTCGGTGGGGCTCTCTGGAAACACCATATATTTT
>TRBD1|TRBV19|-|TRBJ2-1
CASSLGQGPYNEQFF
TGTGCCAGTAGTCTCGGACAGGGGCCCTACAATGAGCAGTTCTTC
>TRBD1|TRBV5-3|-|TRBJ2-7
CARSLAGTGYDEQYF
TGTGCCAGAAGCTTGGCAGGGACAGGGTACGACGAGCAGTACTTC
>-|TRBV10-3|-|TRBJ1-5
CAISSGQRYQPQHF
TGTGCCATCAGCTCAGGACAGCGCTATCAGCCCCAGCATTTT
>TRBD1|TRBV5-1|-|TRBJ2-2
CASSWDRLDTGELFF
TGCGCCAGCAGCTGGGACAGATTAGACACCGGGGAGCTGTTTTTT
>TRBD2|TRBV11-2|-|TRBJ2-2
CASSVGLANTGELFF
TGTGCCAGCAGCGTGGGACTAGCTAACACCGGGGAGCTGTTTTTT
>TRBD2|TRBV7-9|-|TRBJ2-5
CASLRGAGGGETQYF
TGTGCCAGCCTAAGGGGGGCGGGAGGAGGAGAGACCCAGTACTTC
>TRBD2|TRBV27|-|TRBJ2-3
CASSLAGDTQYF
TGTGCCAGCAGCCTAGCGGGCGATACGCAGTATTTT
>TRBD1|TRBV7-9|once|TRBJ2-7
CASSSRQGVNEQYF
TGTGCCAGCAGCTCGCGACAGGGGGTAAACGAGCAGTACTTC
>-|TRBV9|-|TRBJ1-2
CASSPDSYGYTF
TGTGCCAGCAGCCCGGACAGCTATGGCTACACCTTC
>TRBD1|TRBV28|-|TRBJ2-7
CASSLGQVGTYEQYF
TGTGCCAGCAGTCTCGGACAGGTAGGAACCTACGAGCAGTACTTC
>-|TRBV25-1|once|TRBJ1-2
CASSEYPLYGYTF
TGTGCCAGCAGTGAATATCCCCTCTACGGCTACACCTTC
>-|TRBV6-5|-|TRBJ1-2
CASSYKDLDFEGYTF
TGTGCCAGCAGTTACAAGGACTTAGACTTTGAGGGCTACACCTTC
>TRBD1|TRBV7-8|few|TRBJ1-1
CASSLGQGTTEAFF
TGTGCCAGCAGCTTAGGACAGGGGACCACTGAAGCTTTCTTT
>-|TRBV6-4|-|TRBJ2-1
CASSDFSVSSYNEQFF
TGTGCCAGCAGTGACTTCTCTGTTAGCTCCTACAATGAGCAGTTCTTC
>TRBD2|TRBV14|few|TRBJ2-5
CASSQGYTSGAAETQYF
TGTGCCAGCAGCCAAGGATATACTAGCGGAGCGGCGGAGACCCAGTACTTC
>-|TRBV7-8|-|TRBJ2-3
CASCRGRTDTQYF
TGTGCCAGCTGCCGGGGGCGCACAGATACGCAGTATTTT
>TRBD1|TRBV5-1|-|TRBJ1-6
CASSRGQGGHYNSPLHF
TGCGCCAGCAGCCGCGGACAGGGAGGCCACTATAATTCACCCCTCCACTTT
>-|TRBV6-5|few|TRBJ2-7
CASTRKGQPTYEQYF
TGTGCCAGCACTCGAAAAGGACAGCCAACCTACGAGCAGTACTTC
>-|TRBV30|-|TRBJ1-6
CAWSVWMTDSRNSPLHF
TGTGCCTGGAGTGTATGGATGACCGACAGCCGGAATTCACCCCTCCACTTT
>-|TRBV2|-|TRBJ2-1
CASSKLAVPKQFF
TGTGCCAGCAGTAAGCTAGCTGTTCCCAAGCAGTTCTTC
>-|TRBV24-1|-|TRBJ1-5
CATSVSGGNQPQHF
TGTGCCACCAGTGTCTCCGGGGGCAATCAGCCCCAGCATTTT
>-|TRBV6-6|-|TRBJ2-3
CASSFRSPTWDTQYF
TGTGCCAGCAGTTTCAGGTCCCCTACATGGGATACGCAGTATTTT
>-|TRBV5-6|-|TRBJ1-6
CASSLAQNNSPLHF
TGTGCCAGCAGCTTGGCGCAGAATAATTCACCCCTCCACTTT
>TRBD1|TRBV5-4|-|TRBJ2-5
CASRPDRALGETQYF
TGTGCCAGCAGACCCGACAGGGCCTTGGGGGAGACCCAGTACTTC